Below, 28 T cell receptor beta chains from the same sample are listed, as sequenced in a study of T cells in Graves' hyperthyroidism and ophthalmopathy. Amplification of TCR beta CDR3 regions was performed using RNA transcripts as template. The study used the HTBI primer set for a first-round RT-PCR of the TCR CDR3. One entry per CDR3 protein results from TCRdb running MiXCR on the multiplex PCR reads. The sample holds roughly 570,000 distinct CDR3 sequences, around 42% seen once. Sequenced: peripheral blood or thyroid tissue (not recorded which). The receptors here all came from a woman aged 18-29 years with Graves' hyperthyroidism.

The rearrangement uses TRBV29-1 and TRBJ1-2; 9 positions match TRBD1. Per the germline V gene, CDR1 is SQVTM and CDR2 is ANQGSEA. The CDR3 is 13 amino acids. J was trimmed by 4 bases and V by 2 bases; bases with no gene match: 2. The CDR3 spells CSVERQGVYGYTF. In DNA, the CDR3 is TGCAGCGTTGAACGACAGGGGGTCTATGGCTACACCTTC.

The sample holds a few counts of this clonotype. This sequence joins TRBV4-2 and TRBJ1-1; 8 nucleotides line up with TRBD1. The V segment lost 2 bases and the J segment 5 bases; nucleotides outside the gene matches: 13. The germline V gene encodes CDR1 LGHNA and CDR2 YNFKEQ. CDR3 length: 17 amino acids. The CDR3 sequence is CASSQTGADRGGTEAFF. CDR3 DNA sequence: TGTGCCAGCAGCCAAACTGGCGCCGACAGGGGCGGAACTGAAGCTTTCTTT.

This clonotype has just one count. A read error may produce the germline difference seen at one junction end. The chain couples TRBV7-2 to TRBJ2-6, with TRBD1 matching 7 bases. Per germline, CDR1 SGHTA and CDR2 FQGNSA. The CDR3 covers 13 residues. The CDR3 nucleotides read TGTGCCAGCAGCCCCGGACAGGCAAACACTGAAGCTTTC. Translating it yields CASSPGQANTEAF.

The rearrangement joins TRBV25-1 to TRBJ1-2; D not certain. The V and J ends lost 4 bases and 0 bases respectively, with 9 bases between them. There are 14 residues in the CDR3. Germline-derived CDR1 and CDR2 are MGHDK and SYGVNS. The CDR3 coding sequence is TGTGCCAGCAGTGCAGGCCTAGCTAACTATGGCTACACCTTC. Encoded protein: CASSAGLANYGYTF.

This clonotype was detected ten times or more. The chain links TRBV3-1 to TRBJ1-2; D is uncertain. CDR1 and CDR2 from the germline V gene are LGHDT and YNNKEL (reference sequence). There are 15 residues in the CDR3. Trimming removed 1 base at V and 5 bases at J, with 14 bases between. The CDR3 bases are TGTGCCAGCAGCCAAGGAGGACGACCTGTTTATGGCTACACCTTC. Translating gives CASSQGGRPVYGYTF.

The V call is TRBV2, the J call TRBJ1-3; D is unclear. The length of the CDR3 is 14 residues. Germline assignment: CDR1 SNHLY and CDR2 FYNNEI. The germline V and J ends were trimmed by 8 bases and 0 bases, with 11 bases remaining between them. The CDR3 loop reads CASGAVGSGNTIYF. In DNA form, the CDR3 reads TGTGCCAGCGGTGCGGTAGGCTCTGGAAACACCATATATTTT.

Turning to this clonotype: Just one base apart from a much larger clone, this may be a read error. J is TRBJ2-5 and V is TRBV5-1, with 10 bases aligning to TRBD2. Trimming at V came to 0 bases and at J to 5 bases, leaving 4 bases not matched to a gene. This CDR3 region has 15 residues. Germline V gene data show CDR1 as SGHRS and CDR2 as YFSETQ. CDR3 DNA: TGCGCCAGCAGCTTGGTAGCGGGAGGATCGGAGACCCAGTACTTC. Translation: CASSLVAGGSETQYF.

V gene TRBV10-2 combines with J gene TRBJ1-6; D unclear. V was clipped by 0 bases and J by 7 bases, with 10 bases between them. Germline V CDR1 and CDR2: WSHSY, SAAADI. The CDR3 is 15 residues long. CDR3 nucleotides: TGCGCCAGCAGTGAGTCTGCCGCGGAAAATTCACCCCTCCACTTT. Its protein product is CASSESAAENSPLHF.

V is TRBV24-1 and J is TRBJ2-3, with D uncertain. The CDR3 is made up of 15 amino acids. Germline V gene data show CDR1 as KGHDR and CDR2 as SFDVKD. V gave up 4 bases and J gave up 1 base, with 11 bases separating them. The CDR3 loop reads CATSDPVGGTDTQYF. CDR3 in DNA: TGTGCCACCAGTGACCCGGTTGGGGGCACAGATACGCAGTATTTT.

The table lists this clonotype with many counts. This chain links TRBV2 with TRBJ2-7; 8 nucleotides line up with TRBD2. Per the germline V gene, CDR1 is SNHLY and CDR2 is FYNNEI. V dropped 6 bases and J dropped 0; count of bases not matched to a gene: 10. The CDR3 length is 16 residues. The DNA for the CDR3 is TGTGCCAGCAGAAAGGGTCTAGCGGGTACCTCCTACGAGCAGTACTTC. Residues: CASRKGLAGTSYEQYF.

Here the CDR3 reads CASSLESSGYNEQFF. CDR3 DNA sequence: TGTGCCAGCAGCTTAGAATCTAGCGGTTACAATGAGCAGTTCTTC. The V and J genes are TRBV7-2 and TRBJ2-5, with TRBD2 identical over 7 bases. The tail of the sequence fits TRBJ2-1 better, so the J call may be wrong. The CDR3 has 15 residues. CDR1 and CDR2 from the germline V gene are SGHTA and FQGNSA.

The chain couples TRBV30 to TRBJ2-7; D is uncertain. The CDR3 is 15 residues long. Germline V CDR1 and CDR2: GTSNPN, SVGIG (reference sequence). Between the trimmed V and J ends, which lost 0 bases and 4 bases, there was a span of 16 bases. The CDR3 loop is CAWSVGPLGKYEQYF. CDR3 DNA sequence: TGTGCCTGGAGTGTAGGTCCGCTGGGGAAGTACGAGCAGTACTTC.

The gene calls are TRBV10-3 and TRBJ1-6; 12 nucleotides align to TRBD1. The J segment lost 8 bases and the V segment lost 3 bases, leaving 8 bases of the junction unmatched. The CDR3 is made up of 17 amino acids. Germline V gene lookup returns CDR1 ENHRY and CDR2 SYGVKD. The CDR3 protein is CAISELQGTGGDSPLHF. The CDR3 DNA reads TGTGCCATCAGTGAACTCCAGGGGACAGGGGGCGATTCACCCCTCCACTTT.

There are a few counts of this clonotype. The rearrangement joins TRBV7-9 to TRBJ1-2; D not resolved. This CDR3 is 13 amino acids long. The V end lost 1 base, the J end lost 8 bases, and 11 bases lay between the germline ends. Germline V gives CDR1 SEHNR, CDR2 FQNEAQ (reference sequence). DNA for the CDR3: TGTGCCAGCAGCTTAGTGAGAGGTCAGGGCTACACCTTC. Encoded protein: CASSLVRGQGYTF.

This clonotype was seen many times. V usage is TRBV9 and J usage is TRBJ2-7, with 11 positions matching TRBD2. V lost 0 bases and J lost 0; bases outside the gene matches: 17. Looked up from germline, CDR1 is SGDLS and CDR2 is YYNGEE. The CDR3 contains 21 residues. The CDR3 spells CASSVGRLGIAGGLSSYEQYF. The CDR3 coding sequence is TGTGCCAGCAGCGTAGGTCGTCTCGGAATAGCGGGAGGGCTTAGCTCCTACGAGCAGTACTTC.

There are many counts of this clonotype. The chain joins TRBV2 to TRBJ2-2; 9 nucleotides align to TRBD1. With V trimmed by 6 bases and J by 5 bases, 7 bases remained unmatched. The CDR3 consists of 15 residues. CDR1 is SNHLY, CDR2 FYNNEI, per germline. The CDR3 DNA follows: TGTGCCAGCAGCCCACAGGGGGCTGGTACCGGGGAGCTGTTTTTT. Translating gives CASSPQGAGTGELFF.

Of note for this clonotype: With a much larger clone just one base away, this may be a read error. V and J are TRBV15 and TRBJ2-7; a possible D gene is TRBD1 (6 bases). V was trimmed by 4 bases and J by 5 bases, leaving 12 bases between them. Germline V gene data show CDR1 as LNHNV and CDR2 as YYDKDF (reference sequence). The CDR3 has 13 residues. CDR3 residues: CATSITPGDEQYF. CDR3 coding DNA: TGTGCCACCAGCATTACTCCAGGGGACGAGCAGTACTTC. Combining the CDR3 with reference TRBV15 and TRBJ2-7 gives the whole variable domain DAMVIQNPRYQVTQFGKPVTLSCSQTLNHNVMYWYQQKSSQAPKLLFHYYDKDFNNEADTPDNFQSRRPNTSFCFLDIRSPGLGDTAMYLCATSITPGDEQYFGPGTRLTVT.

The J gene is TRBJ2-2, the V gene TRBV24-1, with 8 bases that match TRBD2. Losses at the gene ends were 2 bases for V and 2 bases for J; bases not matched to a gene: 3. This CDR3 is built from 16 residues. The germline V gene has CDR1 KGHDR and CDR2 SFDVKD. This CDR3 is CATSDSGGGNTGELFF. The CDR3 nucleotides read TGTGCCACCAGTGATTCGGGGGGGGGCAACACCGGGGAGCTGTTTTTT.

This clonotype was seen a single time. This chain links TRBV7-9 with TRBJ2-1; tentative D call: TRBD1 (6 bases). Germline lookup yields CDR1 SEHNR and CDR2 FQNEAQ (reference sequence). The CDR3 sequence is 14 residues long. The V gene lost 3 bases and the J gene lost 8 bases, with 14 bases spanning the gap. CDR3 DNA: TGTGCCAGCAGCTTGGCAGGGGCCGTGTATGAGCAGTTCTTC. It yields the protein CASSLAGAVYEQFF.

This clonotype occurred a few times. The rearrangement joins TRBV5-1 to TRBJ2-3; 12 bases map to TRBD2. This CDR3 has 16 amino acids. Germline assignment: CDR1 SGHRS and CDR2 YFSETQ. V trimming: 0 bases; J trimming: 3 bases; junction bases outside the gene matches: 2. The CDR3 loop reads CASSLVLAGGTDTQYF. Here the CDR3 DNA reads TGCGCCAGCAGCTTGGTCCTAGCGGGAGGGACAGATACGCAGTATTTT.

This clonotype was recorded at least ten times. The chain employs TRBV10-3 and TRBJ2-7; 8 bases map to TRBD1. Trimming removed 4 bases from V and 5 bases from J; junction bases left unmatched: 10. The germline CDR1 and CDR2 sequences are ENHRY and SYGVKD. This CDR3 has 15 residues. The CDR3 nucleotides read TGTGCCATCAGTGTGACTTGGACAGGGAACAACGAGCAGTACTTC. Amino acid sequence: CAISVTWTGNNEQYF.

The V gene is TRBV29-1, the J gene TRBJ2-5, with a tentative D call TRBD1 (6 bases). V gave up 7 bases and J gave up 5 bases, with 14 bases separating them. Germline V CDR1 and CDR2: SQVTM, ANQGSEA. The CDR3 runs 12 residues. The CDR3: CSAQGQGETQYF. The CDR3 DNA reads as TGCAGCGCCCAGGGGCAAGGGGAGACCCAGTACTTC.

This clonotype was seen only a few times. A much larger clone is a single base away; this may be a read error. The genes are TRBV20-1 and TRBJ1-3; the D is unclear. The germline V gene has CDR1 DFQATT and CDR2 SNEGSKA (reference sequence). CDR3 length: 11 residues. In DNA form, the CDR3 reads TGCGGTGCCCAAAGGGGAAACACCATATATTTT. It encodes CGAQRGNTIYF.

Concerning this clonotype itself: The junction does not match germline at one end; this may be a read error. The V call is TRBV25-1, the J call TRBJ2-1; the D gene could be TRBD1 or TRBD2 (5 bases each). The CDR3 totals 14 residues. Germline values: CDR1 MGHDK, CDR2 SYGVNS. This CDR3 reads CASSWGSGEVEQCF. CDR3 DNA: TGTGCCAGCAGTTGGGGGTCCGGGGAAGTGGAGCAGTGCTTC.

Remarks on this clonotype: A much larger clone sits a single nucleotide away, making a read error possible. The chain is built from TRBV7-2 and TRBJ2-7, with TRBD1 matching over 7 bases. The germline CDR1 and CDR2 sequences are SGHTA and FQGNSA. CDR3 length equals 14 residues. CDR3 in amino acids: CASSRRQGSHEQYF. CDR3 nucleotides: TGTGCCAGCAGTCGTCGACAGGGCTCCCACGAGCAGTACTTC.

The chain links TRBV7-9 to TRBJ2-1; 7 nucleotides agree with TRBD2. Germline V gene lookup returns CDR1 SEHNR and CDR2 FQNEAQ (reference sequence). The CDR3 sequence is 16 residues long. Trimming cost V 5 bases and J 9 bases; bases outside gene matches: 16. CDR3 sequence reads: CASSLSGGSWDGEQFF. In DNA, the CDR3 is TGTGCCAGCAGCCTCTCTGGCGGGAGTTGGGACGGTGAGCAGTTCTTC.

The table lists this clonotype with many counts. The chain carries TRBV29-1 and TRBJ1-2; tentative D call: TRBD1 (6 bases). The germline CDR1 and CDR2 sequences are SQVTM and ANQGSEA. This CDR3 has 13 residues. The V and J ends lost 4 bases and 0 bases respectively, with 9 bases between them. The CDR3 sequence: CSVATGTNYGYTF. The CDR3 nucleotides are TGCAGCGTTGCGACAGGAACTAACTATGGCTACACCTTC.

The chain links TRBV29-1 to TRBJ2-5; 10 bases match TRBD1. Per germline, CDR1 SQVTM and CDR2 ANQGSEA. This CDR3 is built from 14 residues. DNA for the CDR3: TGCAGTGTAACGGGACAGGGGTATGGAGAGACCCAGTACTTC. Translated: CSVTGQGYGETQYF.